These 9 T cell receptor beta chains were all obtained from the same sample, sequenced in a study of cytomegalovirus exposure and HLA in healthy donors. A multiplex PCR was run with 60 Vbeta primers and 13 Jbeta primers. Profiled with immunoSEQ multiplex PCR; TCRdb holds only in-frame clones, not every one. This table has 64,000 or so clones, 55% to 80% appearing once. The sequencing sample was made of PBMCs. Source of these receptors: a man in his forties in good health and CMV-seropositive.

The chain links TRBV5-4 to TRBJ1-2; 8 bases match TRBD1. Germline trimming cut 4 bases from V and 7 bases from J; bases unmatched to any gene: 9. Germline loops: CDR1 SGHNT, CDR2 YYREEE (reference sequence). The CDR3 loop spans 14 amino acids. The CDR3 nucleotides read TGTGCCAGCAGCATCTCGGACAGGGATGGTGGCTACACCTTC. Protein sequence: CASSISDRDGGYTF.

V is TRBV7-3 and J is TRBJ2-3; 7 bases agree with TRBD2. Trimming removed 2 bases from V and 6 bases from J; junction bases left unmatched: 8. Germline V gene sequence: CDR1 SGHTA, CDR2 FQGTGA. CDR3 length equals 15 residues. CDR3 amino acids: CASSLVSGGGDTQYF. As DNA, the CDR3 is TGTGCCAGCAGCTTAGTTTCGGGAGGTGGGGATACGCAGTATTTT.

The chain employs TRBV2 and TRBJ2-5; 9 bases map to TRBD2. The V segment lost 4 bases and the J segment 4 bases; nucleotides outside the gene matches: 4. Germline lookup yields CDR1 SNHLY and CDR2 FYNNEI. The CDR3 is made up of 14 amino acids. The CDR3 region is CASSVGLAAETQYF. CDR3 bases: TGTGCCAGCAGTGTGGGACTAGCTGCAGAGACCCAGTACTTC.

This chain connects TRBV19 to TRBJ1-2; D unclear. Per germline, CDR1 LNHDA and CDR2 SQIVND (reference sequence). Trimming cost V 5 bases and J 3 bases, with 13 bases left between them. This CDR3 region has 14 residues. The CDR3 reads CASSSTPKHYGYTF. The CDR3 DNA sequence: TGTGCCAGTAGTTCGACACCGAAGCACTATGGCTACACCTTC.

V usage is TRBV7-2 and J usage is TRBJ2-7; no firm D call. Germline V CDR1 and CDR2: SGHTA, FQGNSA. This CDR3 is built from 13 residues. V shed 3 bases and J shed 1 base, with 7 bases lying between them. CDR3 nucleotides: TGTGCCAGCAGCTTTACGCGTTCCTACGAGCAGTACTTC. This codes for CASSFTRSYEQYF.

J is TRBJ2-2 and V is TRBV6-1; D not certain. This CDR3 spans 15 amino acids. Germline CDR1 is MNHNS and CDR2 is SASEGT. Trimming left V 2 bases short and J 4 bases short, with 11 bases between. CDR3 amino acids: CASSENPGITGELFF. CDR3 in DNA: TGTGCCAGCAGTGAAAATCCGGGTATCACCGGGGAGCTGTTTTTT.

The chain has TRBV5-1 and TRBJ2-7, with D possibly matching TRBD2 (5 bases). The CDR3 covers 14 residues. V was pared by 0 bases and J by 3 bases, with 10 bases between. Germline V gene data show CDR1 as SGHRS and CDR2 as YFSETQ. CDR3 DNA sequence: TGCGCCAGCAGCTTGGCCGAGGGAGTCTACGAGCAGTACTTC. It translates to CASSLAEGVYEQYF. Combining the CDR3 with reference TRBV5-1 and TRBJ2-7 gives the whole variable domain KAGVTQTPRYLIKTRGQQVTLSCSPISGHRSVSWYQQTPGQGLQFLFEYFSETQRNKGNFPGRFSGRQFSNSRSEMNVSTLELGDSALYLCASSLAEGVYEQYFGPGTRLTVT.

DNA for the CDR3: TGTGCCAGCAGCCCGTCGAGAACCCATTACGAGCAGTACTTC. Translation: CASSPSRTHYEQYF. The rearrangement links TRBV9 to TRBJ2-7, with D unresolved. Germline CDR1 SGDLS, CDR2 YYNGEE. Trimming removed 4 bases from V and 4 bases from J, with 15 bases in between. CDR3 length: 14 amino acids.

The chain links TRBV5-1 to TRBJ1-4; D perhaps matches TRBD1 (6 bases). The CDR3 extends over 15 amino acids. CDR1 and CDR2 (germline): SGHRS, YFSETQ. V lost 0 bases and J 5 bases, leaving 11 bases between the germline ends. The CDR3 loop is CASSLEGQGNEKLFF. CDR3 in DNA: TGCGCCAGCAGCTTGGAGGGCCAGGGGAATGAAAAACTGTTTTTT.